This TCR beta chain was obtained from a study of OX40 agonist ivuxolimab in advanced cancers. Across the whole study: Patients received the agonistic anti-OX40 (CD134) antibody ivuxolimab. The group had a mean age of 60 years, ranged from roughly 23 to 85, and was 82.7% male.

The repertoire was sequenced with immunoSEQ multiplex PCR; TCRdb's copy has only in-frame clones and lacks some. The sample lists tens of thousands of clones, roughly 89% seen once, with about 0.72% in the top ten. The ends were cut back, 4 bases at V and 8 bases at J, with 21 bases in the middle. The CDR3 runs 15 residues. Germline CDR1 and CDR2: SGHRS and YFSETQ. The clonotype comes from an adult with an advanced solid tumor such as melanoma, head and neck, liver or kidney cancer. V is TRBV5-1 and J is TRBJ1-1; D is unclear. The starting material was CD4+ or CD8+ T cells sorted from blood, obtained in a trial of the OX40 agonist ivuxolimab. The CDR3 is CASSRASMREDEAFF. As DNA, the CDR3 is TGCGCCAGCAGCCGCGCTTCTATGAGGGAAGACGAAGCTTTCTTT. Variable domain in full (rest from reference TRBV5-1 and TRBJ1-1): KAGVTQTPRYLIKTRGQQVTLSCSPISGHRSVSWYQQTPGQGLQFLFEYFSETQRNKGNFPGRFSGRQFSNSRSEMNVSTLELGDSALYLCASSRASMREDEAFFGQGTRLTVV.